The 21 T cell receptor beta chains listed next were all sequenced from one sample in a study of beta chain features in type 1 diabetes. Study-level findings and limits: Shortening that was moderate but significant affected the TCRB CDR3s of Type 1 diabetes patients in all four CD4+ subsets.

These receptors' targets are unknown. The entirety of the isolated RNA underwent reverse transcription, so expressed TCRB transcripts were sequenced. The protocol was immunoSEQ multiplex PCR, while the TCRdb copy is restricted to in-frame clones and leaves out a portion. The sample lists roughly 220,000 clones; 16% were seen once. The specimen sequenced was naive CD4+ T cells from blood. These receptors came from a young man with type 1 diabetes.

This clone turned up a few times. This chain links TRBV7-2 with TRBJ2-7; TRBD2 agrees at 13 bases. Germline V gene sequence: CDR1 SGHTA, CDR2 FQGNSA. The CDR3 loop spans 15 amino acids. With V trimmed by 5 bases and J by 6 bases, 7 bases remained unmatched. CDR3 DNA: TGTGCCAGCAGCGCCGGACTAGCGGGAGTTAGCGAGCAGTACTTC. Translated: CASSAGLAGVSEQYF.

This chain uses TRBV30 with TRBJ2-3; D possibly corresponds to TRBD1 (6 bases). V dropped 4 bases and J dropped 0 bases, with 14 bases sitting between them. Germline V gene data show CDR1 as GTSNPN and CDR2 as SVGIG (reference sequence). The CDR3 has 15 amino acids. The CDR3: CAWTETGLSTDTQYF. CDR3 DNA sequence: TGTGCCTGGACGGAGACAGGTCTAAGCACAGATACGCAGTATTTT.

This clone was seen a few times. The chain couples TRBV7-9 to TRBJ2-3, with D maybe TRBD2 (6 bases). Germline V gives CDR1 SEHNR, CDR2 FQNEAQ (reference sequence). This CDR3 has 11 residues. The V end lost 11 bases, the J end lost 4 bases, and 10 bases lay between the germline ends. As DNA, the CDR3 is TGTGCCCGAGGGGAGGCAGATACGCAGTATTTT. The encoded protein is CARGEADTQYF.

This clone has just a few counts. This chain joins TRBV7-9 and TRBJ2-7, with 8 bases matching TRBD1. The CDR3 sequence is 14 residues long. CDR1 and CDR2 (germline): SEHNR, FQNEAQ (reference sequence). Trimming removed 5 bases from V and 5 bases from J; junction bases left unmatched: 8. CDR3: CASSPPGGYNEQYF. CDR3 in DNA: TGTGCCAGCAGCCCCCCAGGGGGCTACAACGAGCAGTACTTC.

The chain employs TRBV4-1 and TRBJ2-6; TRBD1 matches 7 bases. The V gene end was trimmed by 4 bases and the J gene end by 0 bases; junction bases not matched to a gene: 12. This CDR3 has 19 residues. From germline, CDR1 is MGHRA and CDR2 YSYEKL. This chain's CDR3 is CASSLQSPGGSSGANVLTF. In nucleotides, the CDR3 is TGCGCCAGCAGCCTTCAGTCGCCAGGGGGAAGCTCTGGGGCCAACGTCCTGACTTTC.

This clone was seen only once. The chain is built from TRBV30 and TRBJ2-3; perhaps TRBD2 as D (6 bases). Germline loops: CDR1 GTSNPN, CDR2 SVGIG (reference sequence). The CDR3 loop spans 14 amino acids. The V gene lost 2 bases and the J gene lost 1 base, with 10 bases spanning the gap. The CDR3 spells CAWSKGGGTDTQYF. In nucleotides, the CDR3 is TGTGCCTGGAGTAAGGGAGGTGGCACAGATACGCAGTATTTT.

The V gene is TRBV4-1, the J gene TRBJ2-5, with D uncertain. CDR1 and CDR2 (germline): MGHRA, YSYEKL. The CDR3 runs 13 residues. The V gene lost 4 bases and the J gene lost 4 bases, with 10 bases spanning the gap. The CDR3 protein is CASSPGGAETQYF. As DNA, the CDR3 is TGCGCCAGCAGCCCGGGTGGCGCAGAGACCCAGTACTTC.

The genes are TRBV11-2 and TRBJ2-1; D possibly corresponds to TRBD2 (5 bases). CDR3 length equals 15 residues. V lost 1 base to trimming and J lost 0 bases, with 7 bases between them. CDR1 and CDR2 from the germline V gene are SGHAT and FQNNGV. CDR3 amino acids: CASSLAGSSYNEQFF. The CDR3 DNA sequence: TGTGCCAGCAGCTTAGCGGGAAGCTCCTACAATGAGCAGTTCTTC.

This clone was seen more than once but under ten times. V is TRBV5-4 and J is TRBJ2-6; D remains ambiguous. CDR3 size: 15 residues. V lost 2 bases, J lost 2 bases, and 8 bases lay in between. Germline V gene sequence: CDR1 SGHNT, CDR2 YYREEE (reference sequence). The CDR3 DNA sequence: TGTGCCAGCAGCTTCGTCAGGACTGGGGCCAACGTCCTGACTTTC. Its protein is CASSFVRTGANVLTF. Full variable domain (remainder filled in from reference TRBV5-4 and TRBJ2-6): ETGVTQSPTHLIKTRGQQVTLRCSSQSGHNTVSWYQQALGQGPQFIFQYYREEENGRGNFPPRFSGLQFPNYSSELNVNALELDDSALYLCASSFVRTGANVLTFGAGSRLTVL.

This clone was counted only a few times. This chain links TRBV27 with TRBJ2-1; 10 bases fit TRBD2. This CDR3 has 15 residues. The junction had 8 bases not matched to a gene; V was cut back by 2 bases and J by 10 bases. Germline V gene lookup returns CDR1 MNHEY and CDR2 SMNVEV (reference sequence). The CDR3 is CASSLRLAGAKEQFF. CDR3 DNA sequence: TGTGCCAGCAGTTTACGGCTAGCGGGAGCAAAGGAGCAGTTCTTC.

The chain has TRBV29-1 and TRBJ2-1, with 9 bases fitting TRBD2. V trimming: 7 bases; J trimming: 4 bases; junction bases outside the gene matches: 11. This CDR3 is 15 amino acids long. The germline V gene encodes CDR1 SQVTM and CDR2 ANQGSEA. The CDR3 region is CSAPHGTSLYNEQFF. In DNA, the CDR3 is TGCAGCGCCCCCCACGGGACTAGCCTTTACAATGAGCAGTTCTTC.

The chain recombines TRBV5-1 with TRBJ2-1, with D perhaps matching TRBD1 or TRBD2 (5 bases each). The V gene's germline CDR1 is SGHRS and CDR2 YFSETQ. V lost 0 bases and J 6 bases, leaving 10 bases between the germline ends. The CDR3 is 14 amino acids. The CDR3 DNA is TGCGCCAGCAGCTTGGGGGACGCCAGCAATGAGCAGTTCTTC. Translation gives CASSLGDASNEQFF.

This clone was counted between two and nine times. The chain has TRBV21-1 and TRBJ1-1; the table's D call, TRBD1, has no DNA check behind it. TRBV21-1 is a listed pseudogene. The CDR3 totals 17 residues. The CDR3 DNA sequence: TGTGCCAGCAGCAAAGAGGGCCCCAGGGCAGGGAAAAACGAAGCTTTCTTT. Its protein product is CASSKEGPRAGKNEAFF.

The sample holds one count of this clone. Other DNA sequences in this sample translate to the same CDR3. This chain connects TRBV15 to TRBJ2-6; either TRBD1 or TRBD2 may supply D (5 bases each). This CDR3 has 15 residues. V was cut by 1 base and J by 2 bases, with 6 bases left in between. The V gene's germline CDR1 is LNHNV and CDR2 YYDKDF (reference sequence). In nucleotides, the CDR3 is TGTGCCACCAGCAGAGGAGGGGCTGGGGCCAACGTCCTGACTTTC. Residues: CATSRGGAGANVLTF. Full variable domain (missing parts from reference TRBV15 and TRBJ2-6): DAMVIQNPRYQVTQFGKPVTLSCSQTLNHNVMYWYQQKSSQAPKLLFHYYDKDFNNEADTPDNFQSRRPNTSFCFLDIRSPGLGDTAMYLCATSRGGAGANVLTFGAGSRLTVL.

This clone was recorded a few times. The chain recombines TRBV5-1 with TRBJ2-7; TRBD1 is a possible D gene (5 bases). Germline V CDR1 and CDR2: SGHRS, YFSETQ. The germline V and J ends were trimmed by 0 bases and 3 bases, with 13 bases remaining between them. This CDR3 has 15 residues. CDR3 residues: CASSLDGQAYYEQYF. CDR3 sequence (DNA): TGCGCCAGCAGCTTGGATGGACAAGCCTACTACGAGCAGTACTTC.

The V and J genes are TRBV9 and TRBJ2-7; D unresolved. Looked up from germline, CDR1 is SGDLS and CDR2 is YYNGEE. The CDR3 extends over 14 amino acids. Trimming removed 0 bases from V and 0 bases from J, with 7 bases in between. Here the CDR3 reads CASSVVDSSYEQYF. The CDR3 DNA reads TGTGCCAGCAGCGTAGTCGACTCCTCCTACGAGCAGTACTTC. The full variable domain, rest sourced from reference TRBV9 and TRBJ2-7, is DSGVTQTPKHLITATGQRVTLRCSPRSGDLSVYWYQQSLDQGLQFLIQYYNGEERAKGNILERFSAQQFPDLHSELNLSSLELGDSALYFCASSVVDSSYEQYFGPGTRLTVT.

This clone turned up a few times. This rearrangement joins TRBV28 to TRBJ2-4; tentative D call: TRBD1 (5 bases). V was pared by 5 bases and J by 0 bases, with 8 bases between. Germline CDR1 MDHEN, CDR2 SYDVKM. This CDR3 has 14 residues. CDR3 amino acids: CASSLQGAKNIQYF. DNA for the CDR3: TGTGCCAGCAGTCTTCAGGGAGCCAAAAACATTCAGTACTTC. Together with reference TRBV28 and TRBJ2-4, the CDR3 gives the full variable domain: DVKVTQSSRYLVKRTGEKVFLECVQDMDHENMFWYRQDPGLGLRLIYFSYDVKMKEKGDIPEGYSVSREKKERFSLILESASTNQTSMYLCASSLQGAKNIQYFGAGTRLSVL.

The genes are TRBV30 and TRBJ1-1; 9 bases match TRBD1. The V gene's germline CDR1 is GTSNPN and CDR2 SVGIG (reference sequence). Germline trimming cut 2 bases from V and 6 bases from J; bases unmatched to any gene: 7. The CDR3 length is 14 residues. DNA for the CDR3: TGTGCCTGGAGTTTACAGGGGGCCAAGGCTGAAGCTTTCTTT. It encodes CAWSLQGAKAEAFF.

The chain couples TRBV7-9 to TRBJ2-5; no clear D gene. Germline assignment: CDR1 SEHNR and CDR2 FQNEAQ (reference sequence). Trimming took 4 bases from V and 9 from J, leaving 15 bases between them. The CDR3 covers 13 residues. The CDR3: CASSSTGYSAQYF. CDR3 DNA: TGTGCCAGCAGCTCTACTGGATATTCGGCCCAGTACTTC. Full variable domain (outside the CDR3, taken from reference TRBV7-9 and TRBJ2-5): DTGVSQNPRHKITKRGQNVTFRCDPISEHNRLYWYRQTLGQGPEFLTYFQNEAQLEKSRLLSDRFSAERPKGSFSTLEIQRTEQGDSAMYLCASSSTGYSAQYFGPGTRLLVL.

The chain has TRBV2 and TRBJ2-7; D is unclear. The germline V and J ends were trimmed by 4 bases and 0 bases, with 10 bases remaining between them. The length of the CDR3 is 14 residues. Germline values: CDR1 SNHLY, CDR2 FYNNEI. The CDR3 loop is CASSANWHSYEQYF. The CDR3 nucleotides read TGTGCCAGCAGTGCAAACTGGCACTCCTACGAGCAGTACTTC. The variable domain in full, completed from reference TRBV2 and TRBJ2-7, reads EPEVTQTPSHQVTQMGQEVILRCVPISNHLYFYWYRQILGQKVEFLVSFYNNEISEKSEIFDDQFSVERPDGSNFTLKIRSTKLEDSAMYFCASSANWHSYEQYFGPGTRLTVT.

This rearrangement joins TRBV29-1 to TRBJ1-1; perhaps TRBD1 as D (5 bases). V dropped 4 bases and J dropped 5 bases, with 17 bases sitting between them. Germline CDR1 SQVTM, CDR2 ANQGSEA. There are 14 residues in the CDR3. CDR3 DNA: TGCAGCGTTGGGCCCAGGGTAGGAACAACTGAAGCTTTCTTT. It specifies CSVGPRVGTTEAFF.